The 29 T cell receptor beta chains in this list originate from one sample, sequenced in a study of human T cells and chemical hapten exposure. The time point was: pre-sensitization, week 0. The treatment here: therapeutic diphenylcyclopropenone sensitization with weekly scalp DPC. Via MiXCR, TCRdb re-called the RACE reads, giving one row per CDR3 protein. The table shows fewer than 300,000 distinct CDR3 sequences, with roughly 7.7% occurring only once. Specimen: whole blood, collected in connection with sensitization to the hapten diphenylcyclopropenone (DPC). The source is a young man with alopecia areata. Some clones in this sample may be carry-over from other donors' samples.

The chain has TRBV4-2 and TRBJ2-7; D might be TRBD2 (5 bases). Germline CDR1 and CDR2: LGHNA and YNFKEQ. The CDR3 extends over 13 amino acids. Trimming shortened V by 4 bases and J by 6 bases, and 13 bases separated the two germline ends. CDR3 coding DNA: TGTGCCAGCAGCCCTACCCCCAGCGGCGAGCAGTACTTC. It specifies CASSPTPSGEQYF.

This clonotype was seen a few times. This rearrangement joins TRBV20-1 to TRBJ2-3, with TRBD1 as a possible D gene (5 bases). Per germline, CDR1 DFQATT and CDR2 SNEGSKA (reference sequence). The CDR3 covers 14 residues. V lost 2 bases and J lost 0, with 9 bases in between. CDR3 DNA: TGCAGTGCTAGAACCAGGGAAAGCACAGATACGCAGTATTTT. The encoded protein is CSARTRESTDTQYF.

This chain connects TRBV12-3 or TRBV12-4 to TRBJ2-7; D not resolved. The CDR3 runs to 10 residues. With 4 bases removed from V and 6 bases from J, the gap between germline ends came to 4 bases. The CDR3 DNA follows: TGTGCCAGCAGTTATAGCGAGCAGTACGTC. Its protein is CASSYSEQYV.

This clonotype was counted many times. This chain links TRBV9 with TRBJ1-1; D not certain. CDR1 is SGDLS, CDR2 YYNGEE, per germline. The CDR3 is made up of 13 amino acids. The V end was cut by 0 bases, the J end by 10 bases, with 13 bases between. CDR3 sequence: CASSVDGSLGAFF. CDR3 bases: TGTGCCAGCAGCGTAGACGGTTCACTGGGAGCTTTCTTT.

This clonotype was seen a handful of times. J is TRBJ1-5 and V is TRBV20-1; a possible D gene is TRBD1 (6 bases). The CDR3 contains 15 residues. Germline CDR1 and CDR2: DFQATT and SNEGSKA (reference sequence). V gave up 2 bases and J gave up 0 bases, with 11 bases separating them. This CDR3 is CSARPRQASNQPQHF. The CDR3 DNA follows: TGCAGTGCTAGACCGAGACAGGCTAGCAATCAGCCCCAGCATTTT.

This clonotype was seen a few times. The chain is built from TRBV5-1 and TRBJ1-1, with unresolved D. CDR3 length: 13 amino acids. Germline CDR1 and CDR2: SGHRS and YFSETQ. Deletions cut 10 bases from V and 3 bases from J, with 16 bases between. The CDR3 DNA sequence: TGCGCCTTCCCCCATCAGGCGGACACTGAAGCTTTCTTT. Translation: CAFPHQADTEAFF.

This clonotype was picked up a small number of times. The rearrangement uses TRBV6-2 or TRBV6-3 and TRBJ1-4, with TRBD1 matching over 7 bases. V lost 6 bases to trimming and J lost 12 bases; unmatched junction nucleotides: 13. The CDR3 is made up of 14 amino acids. Germline V lookup: CDR1 MNHEY, CDR2 SVGEGT. In nucleotides, the CDR3 is TGTGCCAGCAGCCCCGGGACAGCCTCGTGGGAACTGTTTTTT. Translating gives CASSPGTASWELFF.

This clonotype was detected only a few times. The V and J genes are TRBV14 and TRBJ1-6; a weak D match, TRBD1 (5 bases). The CDR3 length is 14 residues. V lost 0 bases and J lost 10, with 10 bases in between. The germline V gene encodes CDR1 SGHDN and CDR2 FVKESK. This chain's CDR3 is CASSQDRGSSPLHF. The CDR3 DNA sequence: TGTGCCAGCAGCCAAGATAGGGGATCGTCACCCCTCCACTTT.

CDR3 sequence: CASNQVTGGKTQYF. CDR3 nucleotides: TGTGCCAGCAACCAAGTCACAGGGGGCAAGACCCAGTACTTC. V is TRBV12-3 or TRBV12-4 and J is TRBJ2-5, with 9 bases fitting TRBD1. Unmatched junction bases numbered 9, after V lost 7 bases and J lost 6 bases. CDR3 length: 14 amino acids.

J is TRBJ1-5 and V is TRBV6-5; D is uncertain. Trimming pared 0 bases from V and 3 bases from J, leaving 9 bases between. The CDR3 runs 15 residues. CDR1 is MNHEY, CDR2 SVGAGI, per germline. The CDR3: CASSYSGGPNQPQHF. DNA of the CDR3: TGTGCCAGCAGTTACTCCGGCGGACCCAATCAGCCCCAGCATTTT.

Regarding this clonotype: At one end, the junction sequence differs from germline, possibly due to a read error. V is TRBV29-1 and J is TRBJ1-1; no reliable D call. Looked up from germline, CDR1 is SQVTM and CDR2 is ANQGSEA. This CDR3 has 11 amino acids. For the CDR3, the DNA is TGCGGCGTTGAAGGCGGAGGTGAAGCTTTCTTT. Residues: CGVEGGGEAFF.

There are a few counts of this clonotype. The chain recombines TRBV10-3 with TRBJ1-1, with a tentative D call TRBD1 (6 bases). Germline V CDR1 and CDR2: ENHRY, SYGVKD. V lost 7 bases and J 1 base, leaving 7 bases between the germline ends. The CDR3 covers 12 residues. CDR3 DNA: TGTGCCATCATGGGACAGAACACTGAAGCTTTCTTT. Amino acids: CAIMGQNTEAFF.

This clonotype was picked up a small number of times. V is TRBV5-1 and J is TRBJ1-3; D not resolved. CDR3 length: 13 amino acids. Germline CDR1 is SGHRS and CDR2 is YFSETQ. V lost 1 base, J lost 0 bases, and 2 bases lay in between. The CDR3, as DNA: TGCGCCAGCAGCTTGATCTCTGGAAACACCATATATTTT. This sequence encodes CASSLISGNTIYF.

The chain recombines TRBV7-8 with TRBJ2-3, with D possibly TRBD1 on 5 matching bases. The CDR3 has 14 amino acids. V lost 0 bases and J lost 5, with 9 bases in between. Germline-derived CDR1 and CDR2 are SGHVS and FQNEAQ. The DNA of the CDR3 is TGTGCCAGCAGCTTAGCAGGACACTTAGATACGCAGTATTTT. The encoded protein is CASSLAGHLDTQYF.

The sample holds many counts of this clonotype. The chain combines TRBV7-2 with TRBJ1-4, with 9 bases aligning to TRBD1. V lost 1 base to trimming and J lost 7 bases; unmatched junction nucleotides: 10. The CDR3 has 17 residues. Per the germline V gene, CDR1 is SGHTA and CDR2 is FQGNSA. CDR3 loop: CASSLEGQGPSFEKLFF. For the CDR3, the DNA is TGTGCCAGCAGCTTAGAGGGACAGGGACCATCTTTTGAAAAACTGTTTTTT.

This clonotype was recorded many times. The chain is built from TRBV27 and TRBJ1-1, with unresolved D. The CDR3 extends over 13 amino acids. V gave up 4 bases and J gave up 4 bases, with 10 bases separating them. The germline gives CDR1 MNHEY, CDR2 SMNVEV (reference sequence). This CDR3 reads CASSSQAGTEAFF. Written as DNA, the CDR3 is TGTGCCAGCAGTTCTCAGGCGGGCACTGAAGCTTTCTTT.

The V gene is TRBV20-1, the J gene TRBJ2-1, with 9 bases fitting TRBD1. Trimming cost V 2 bases and J 4 bases; bases outside gene matches: 9. CDR1 is DFQATT, CDR2 SNEGSKA, per germline (reference sequence). This CDR3 is 16 amino acids long. The CDR3 here is CSARFLPGTGYNEQFF. In nucleotides, the CDR3 is TGCAGTGCTAGATTCCTTCCCGGGACAGGGTACAATGAGCAGTTCTTC.

This clonotype has a handful of counts. The rearrangement joins TRBV10-2 to TRBJ2-3, with a weak D call TRBD2 (6 bases). V was shortened by 8 bases and J by 1 base, with 16 bases between the two germline ends. This CDR3 region has 15 residues. Germline V gene data show CDR1 as WSHSY and CDR2 as SAAADI. The CDR3 here is CASLTRRGGTDTQYF. The CDR3 DNA is TGCGCCAGCCTCACGCGGCGGGGAGGCACAGATACGCAGTATTTT.

This clonotype was seen ten or more times. The genes are TRBV29-1 and TRBJ1-4; D ambiguous. The CDR3 totals 13 residues. Between the trimmed V and J ends, which lost 4 bases and 10 bases, there was a span of 16 bases. Per germline, CDR1 SQVTM and CDR2 ANQGSEA. As DNA, the CDR3 is TGCAGCGTTGTTCTTGGCTTGAGAGGAAAACTGTTTTTT. The encoded protein is CSVVLGLRGKLFF.

This chain uses TRBV5-1 with TRBJ2-1, with D tentatively TRBD2 (5 bases). This CDR3 region has 14 residues. Trimming pared 1 base from V and 5 bases from J, leaving 10 bases between. CDR1 is SGHRS, CDR2 YFSETQ, per germline. In DNA form, the CDR3 reads TGCGCCAGCAGCTTGATCCCGGGGAACAATGAGCAGTTCTTC. It encodes CASSLIPGNNEQFF. The entire variable domain, with the rest obtained from reference TRBV5-1 and TRBJ2-1, is as follows: KAGVTQTPRYLIKTRGQQVTLSCSPISGHRSVSWYQQTPGQGLQFLFEYFSETQRNKGNFPGRFSGRQFSNSRSEMNVSTLELGDSALYLCASSLIPGNNEQFFGPGTRLTVL.

This clonotype was picked up a small number of times. This rearrangement joins TRBV6-5 to TRBJ1-1; perhaps TRBD1 as D (6 bases). With 2 bases removed from V and 8 bases from J, the gap between germline ends came to 12 bases. Germline V lookup: CDR1 MNHEY, CDR2 SVGAGI. This CDR3 is 13 amino acids long. The CDR3 loop reads CASSYRDTSEAFF. CDR3 DNA sequence: TGTGCCAGCAGTTACCGGGACACATCCGAAGCTTTCTTT.

The chain links TRBV11-2 to TRBJ1-4; no clear D gene. This CDR3 has 15 amino acids. V dropped 3 bases and J dropped 0 bases, with 8 bases sitting between them. The V gene's germline CDR1 is SGHAT and CDR2 FQNNGV. The CDR3 bases are TGTGCCAGCAGCTTCGAAGCCACAACTAATGAAAAACTGTTTTTT. It translates to CASSFEATTNEKLFF.

This clonotype was seen a few times. The chain employs TRBV5-1 and TRBJ2-3, with D possibly called TRBD1 or TRBD2 (6 bases each). This CDR3 is built from 14 residues. V was cut by 4 bases and J by 5 bases, with 14 bases left in between. Germline V CDR1 and CDR2: SGHRS, YFSETQ. The CDR3 loop reads CASSPEGVGDTQYF. The CDR3 DNA reads TGCGCCAGCAGCCCGGAGGGGGTCGGAGATACGCAGTATTTT.

The J gene is TRBJ1-1, the V gene TRBV12-3 or TRBV12-4; perhaps TRBD1 as D (5 bases). The ends were cut back, 5 bases at V and 5 bases at J, with 15 bases in the middle. The CDR3 runs 14 residues. CDR3 in amino acids: CASSGGAGATEAFF. The CDR3 region has the DNA TGTGCCAGCAGTGGCGGCGCCGGGGCTACTGAAGCTTTCTTT.

This clonotype was recorded a few times. The genes are TRBV11-1 and TRBJ2-1; D may be TRBD1 or TRBD2 (5 bases each). Germline CDR1 is SGHAT and CDR2 is FQDESV (reference sequence). V lost 5 bases and J 4 bases, leaving 18 bases between the germline ends. The CDR3 extends over 16 amino acids. DNA for the CDR3: TGTGCCAGCAGCCCAATGGGGGACGGATCTTACAATGAGCAGTTCTTC. It translates to CASSPMGDGSYNEQFF.

This clonotype was picked up a small number of times. The rearrangement uses TRBV10-3 and TRBJ1-2; 7 bases align to TRBD1. After removal of 10 bases from V and 14 bases from J, the junction contained 19 bases not matched to a gene. CDR3 length: 13 amino acids. Germline V lookup: CDR1 ENHRY, CDR2 SYGVKD. The DNA of the CDR3 is TGTGCCACCCTGGGGACAGCGACACCGGCAGAAACCTTC. Its translation is CATLGTATPAETF.

This clonotype was seen more than once but under ten times. V is TRBV10-2 and J is TRBJ1-1, with a weak D call TRBD1 (5 bases). Germline V CDR1 and CDR2: WSHSY, SAAADI. The V end was cut by 10 bases, the J end by 2 bases, with 11 bases between. CDR3 length: 12 amino acids. The CDR3 coding sequence is TGCGCCACCCGGGACGTTAACACTGAAGCTTTCTTT. Its translation: CATRDVNTEAFF.

This clonotype showed up many times. This chain links TRBV4-1 with TRBJ1-1; TRBD1 aligns across 9 bases. Germline V gene lookup returns CDR1 MGHRA and CDR2 YSYEKL. V shed 1 base, J shed 4 bases, and the junction held 4 bases outside the gene matches. The CDR3 runs to 15 residues. The CDR3 reads CASSQGQGVVTEAFF. In DNA, the CDR3 is TGCGCCAGCAGCCAAGGACAGGGGGTTGTCACTGAAGCTTTCTTT.

This clonotype has at least ten counts. This chain joins TRBV4-1 and TRBJ2-2; D is ambiguous. The V gene's germline CDR1 is MGHRA and CDR2 YSYEKL. CDR3 length: 16 amino acids. V was clipped by 1 base and J by 1 base, with 10 bases between them. CDR3 loop: CASSQGLYMNTGELFF. In DNA, the CDR3 is TGCGCCAGCAGCCAAGGCCTGTATATGAACACCGGGGAGCTGTTTTTT.